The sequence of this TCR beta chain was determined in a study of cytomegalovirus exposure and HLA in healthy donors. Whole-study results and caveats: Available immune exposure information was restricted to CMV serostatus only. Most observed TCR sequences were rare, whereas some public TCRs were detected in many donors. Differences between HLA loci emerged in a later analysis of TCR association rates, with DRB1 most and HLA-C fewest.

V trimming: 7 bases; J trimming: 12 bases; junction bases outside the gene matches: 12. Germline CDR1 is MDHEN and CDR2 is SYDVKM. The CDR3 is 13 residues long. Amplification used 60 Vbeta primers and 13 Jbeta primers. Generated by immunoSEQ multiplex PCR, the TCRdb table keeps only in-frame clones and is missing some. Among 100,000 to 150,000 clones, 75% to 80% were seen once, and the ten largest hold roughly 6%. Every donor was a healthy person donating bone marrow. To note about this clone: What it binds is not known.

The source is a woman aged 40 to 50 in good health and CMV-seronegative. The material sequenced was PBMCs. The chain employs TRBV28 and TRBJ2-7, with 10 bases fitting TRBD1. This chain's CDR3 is CASTRDRGSGPYF. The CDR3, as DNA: TGTGCCAGCACCCGGGACAGGGGATCGGGTCCGTACTTC.